One T cell receptor (beta chain) is described in this entry. Its antigen is not identified. 13 Jbeta primers and 60 Vbeta primers were used for the PCR. Method: immunoSEQ multiplex PCR; TCRdb's copy keeps in-frame clones and lacks some. In all, the sample yields 200,000 or so clones. Germline CDR1 reads MDHEN; CDR2 reads SYDVKM. V trimming: 5 bases; J trimming: 1 base; junction bases outside the gene matches: 4. This CDR3 has 14 amino acids. This specimen comes from a study of cytomegalovirus exposure and HLA in healthy donors. Findings and limits, study-wide: Indistinguishability led to the exclusion of some V segments, TRBV6-2 and TRBV6-3 included. In vitro checks showed that a few CMV-associated chains really do target CMV antigens.

The origin of this receptor is a boy aged 5-17 years in good health and CMV-seronegative. The material sequenced was PBMCs. The genes are TRBV28 and TRBJ2-7; 8 bases fit TRBD2. The CDR3 region has the DNA TGTGCCAGCAGTAGGCGGGGGGTATCCTACGAGCAGTACTTC. Its translation: CASSRRGVSYEQYF.